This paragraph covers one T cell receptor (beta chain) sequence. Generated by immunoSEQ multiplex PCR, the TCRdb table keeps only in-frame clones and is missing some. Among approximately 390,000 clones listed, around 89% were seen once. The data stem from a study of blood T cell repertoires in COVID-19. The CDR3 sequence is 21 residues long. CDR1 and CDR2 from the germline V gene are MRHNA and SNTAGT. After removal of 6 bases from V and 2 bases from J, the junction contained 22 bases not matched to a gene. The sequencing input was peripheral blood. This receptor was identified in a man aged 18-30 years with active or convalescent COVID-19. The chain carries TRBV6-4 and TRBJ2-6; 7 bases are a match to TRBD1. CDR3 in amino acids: CASRDDRVWAAARPGANVLTF. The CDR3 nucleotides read TGTGCCAGCAGGGACGACAGGGTATGGGCCGCCGCCCGTCCTGGGGCCAACGTCCTGACTTTC.